A selection of T cell receptor beta chains follows, all from one sample in a study of regulatory T cells in long-lasting Graves disease. TCRdb itself ran the multiplex PCR reads through MiXCR, one entry per CDR3 protein. The sample has around 420,000 distinct CDR3 sequences; 15% are singletons. This specimen was peripheral blood mononuclear cells (PBMCs), taken at new diagnosis, from a patient treated with antithyroid drugs. Every receptor here comes from a female donor with Graves disease. The CDR3 runs from the conserved cysteine through the conserved F or W. The D gene is left open where the match is weak. Clone size is not always given. Where it is, it says once, few, many or a class for expanded clones.

cdr3_nt cdr3_aa cdr3_length v_call d_call j_call clone_size
TGCGCCAGCAGTCAGCCCGGGGGCGAGGAGACCCAGTACTTC CASSQPGGEETQYF 14 TRBV5-1 . TRBJ2-5 many
TGTGCCAGCAGCTTACAGGGGATTCTTAGCAATCAGCCCCAGCATTTT CASSLQGILSNQPQHF 16 TRBV7-8 . TRBJ1-5 .
TGTGCCAGCAGTCTACAGGTACTTTACGAGCAGTACTTC CASSLQVLYEQYF 13 TRBV28 . TRBJ2-7 many
TGTGCCAGTAGTAAACAGGGTAAGGGGGTCAATGAGCGGTTCTTC CASSKQGKGVNERFF 15 TRBV19 . TRBJ2-1 .
TGTGCCAGCAGTGACAGAACGTATAGCAATCAGCCCCAGCATTTT CASSDRTYSNQPQHF 15 TRBV28 . TRBJ1-5 .
TGTCCCAGCAGTCGAGGACAGGTTATAATGGAGACCCAGTACTTC CPSSRGQVIMETQYF 15 TRBV12-3/TRBV12-4 TRBD1 TRBJ2-5 many
TGCAGTGCCCGCTTCGAATTGGCCCAGTACTTC CSARFELAQYF 11 TRBV20-1 . TRBJ2-5 many
TGCAGCGTGTGGGGCAAGGAAAACATTCAGTACTTC CSVWGKENIQYF 12 TRBV29-1 . TRBJ2-4 many
TGTGCCAGCAGCTTGTTTGGCGCGGCTACGGATGAGCAGTTCTTC CASSLFGAATDEQFF 15 TRBV7-3 . TRBJ2-1 many
TGTGCCAGCAGCTTAAATGCCAGGGGAGGGACTGAAGCTTTCTTT CASSLNARGGTEAFF 15 TRBV7-9 . TRBJ1-1 .
TGTGCCAGCAAATCCAGGAGCTCCTACGAGCAGTACTTC CASKSRSSYEQYF 13 TRBV14 . TRBJ2-7 few
TGTGCCAGCAGTTCGGTAGCTAACTATGGCTACACCTTC CASSSVANYGYTF 13 TRBV28 . TRBJ1-2 many
TGCGCCAGCAGCGGGACGGGGCTAGCCAAAAACATTCAGTACTTC CASSGTGLAKNIQYF 15 TRBV4-1 . TRBJ2-4 many
TGTGCCAGTAGTCCCCGGACCGCTAACCACCAAGAGACCCAGTACTTC CASSPRTANHQETQYF 16 TRBV19 . TRBJ2-5 many
TGTGCCAGCAGTTCTGGACAGGGTGGAAACAATGAGCAGTTCTTC CASSSGQGGNNEQFF 15 TRBV12-3/TRBV12-4 TRBD1 TRBJ2-1 many
TGTGCCATCAGTGAGGCCCCAGGGAGGGGAGGCTACACCTTC CAISEAPGRGGYTF 14 TRBV10-3 . TRBJ1-2 many
TGCAGTGCTAGAATCCTCAATGGCTACACCTTC CSARILNGYTF 11 TRBV20-1 . TRBJ1-2 many
TGTGCCAGCAGCGACACTTATCAGGGGACGTTTATGAACACTGAAGCTTTCTTT CASSDTYQGTFMNTEAFF 18 TRBV2 . TRBJ1-1 many
TGTGCCAGTGGTTATACGGACTACACTGAAGCTTTCTTT CASGYTDYTEAFF 13 TRBV19 . TRBJ1-1 few
TGCAGCGTTGCCTTTCGGGGTGCTGAAGCTTTCTTT CSVAFRGAEAFF 12 TRBV29-1 . TRBJ1-1 .
TGTGCCAGTAGTACCCTACCTCAGGGGGGTGCACAGCCCCAGCATTTT CASSTLPQGGAQPQHF 16 TRBV19 TRBD1 TRBJ1-5 many
TGTGCCAGCAGCCGCGGGACAGGGGGTTACAATGAGCAGTTCTTC CASSRGTGGYNEQFF 15 TRBV7-9 TRBD1 TRBJ2-1 many
TGTGCCAGCAGTGCCGGGAGGGTCTACTACGAGCAGTACTTC CASSAGRVYYEQYF 14 TRBV6-1 TRBD2 TRBJ2-7 many
TGTGCCAGCAGCCAATCCGAATCTTACACCGGGGAGCTGTTTTTT CASSQSESYTGELFF 15 TRBV6-1 . TRBJ2-2 many
TGCGCCAGCATTAGTCGGACATTGAAGCTGAACACTGAAGCTTTCTTT CASISRTLKLNTEAFF 16 TRBV10-1 . TRBJ1-1 .
TGCAGCGGAGGACTAGCGGGAGAGACCCAGTACTTC CSGGLAGETQYF 12 TRBV20-1 TRBD2 TRBJ2-5 many
TGCGCCAGCAAGCCCCAGGACAGGGACTATGGCTACACCTTC CASKPQDRDYGYTF 14 TRBV5-1 TRBD1 TRBJ1-2 many
TGTGCCAGTAGTGCCAAAGGGGTTTGGGTGAACACTGAAGCTTTCTTT CASSAKGVWVNTEAFF 16 TRBV19 . TRBJ1-1 .
TGTGCTAGTGCCAGGACAGGGGATGAGCAGTTCTTC CASARTGDEQFF 12 TRBV12-5 TRBD1 TRBJ2-1 many
TGTGCCAGTAGTATAGTGGGCGGGCTTAACTCTGGGGCCAACGTCCTGACTTTC CASSIVGGLNSGANVLTF 18 TRBV19 . TRBJ2-6 few
TGTGCCAGCAGTCCCTATGGACTAGCGGGAGGGCCTCGAGAGGCCCAGTACTTC CASSPYGLAGGPREAQYF 18 TRBV28 TRBD2 TRBJ2-5 .
TGTGCCAGCAAGGGTAGCGCGGCAGATACGCAGTATTTT CASKGSAADTQYF 13 TRBV9 . TRBJ2-3 many
TGTGCCAGCAGCCCAGGACTAGCCCACACAGATACGCAGTATTTT CASSPGLAHTDTQYF 15 TRBV28 TRBD2 TRBJ2-3 many
TGTGCCAGCAGCGAAACAGGGGAACCCTATGGCTACACCTTC CASSETGEPYGYTF 14 TRBV9 TRBD1 TRBJ1-2 many
TGTGCCAGCAGTTCGGGCCCGGGACTCCCAGAGACCCAGTACTTC CASSSGPGLPETQYF 15 TRBV28 . TRBJ2-5 once
TGTGCCAGCAGTGCTACAGGGTCTTCGGGAAACACCATATATTTT CASSATGSSGNTIYF 15 TRBV25-1 . TRBJ1-3 .
TGTGCCAGCAGCCCCTCGACAGCCCAAGTTTGGACTGAAGCTTTCTTT CASSPSTAQVWTEAFF 16 TRBV11-2 . TRBJ1-1 many
TGTGCCAGCAGTGTACCGGGACAGATCACAGATACGCAGTATTTT CASSVPGQITDTQYF 15 TRBV28 TRBD1 TRBJ2-3 many
TGTGCCAGCACAGCGTGGCAAGAGACCCAGTACTTC CASTAWQETQYF 12 TRBV28 . TRBJ2-5 many
TGCGCCAGCAGCTCGGCCCATCCCACTGAAGCTTTCTTT CASSSAHPTEAFF 13 TRBV5-1 . TRBJ1-1 .
TGTGCCAGCAAATTATCAGCTGGGCTAGGCACTGAAGCTTTCTTT CASKLSAGLGTEAFF 15 TRBV6-1 . TRBJ1-1 many
TGCGCCAGCATGAGGAACTACCGAATCTACAATGAGCAGTTCTTC CASMRNYRIYNEQFF 15 TRBV4-3 . TRBJ2-1 many
TGTGCCTGGGCGACACTAGCGGGCCCCTACAATGAGCAGTTCTTC CAWATLAGPYNEQFF 15 TRBV30 TRBD2 TRBJ2-1 .
TGTGCCAGCAGTTATGGAGGCAGCCAAGAGACCCAGTACTTC CASSYGGSQETQYF 14 TRBV6-5 . TRBJ2-5 many
TGTGCTAGCAGCTTAGGCCATGACAATGAGCAGTTCTTC CASSLGHDNEQFF 13 TRBV7-7 . TRBJ2-1 many
TGCAGTGCTCCAAGACAGGACCCGAACACCGGGGAGCTGTTTTTT CSAPRQDPNTGELFF 15 TRBV20-1 . TRBJ2-2 .
TGTGCCAGTAGTATCCAGGGGGCCGGCTATGGCTACACCTTC CASSIQGAGYGYTF 14 TRBV19 TRBD1 TRBJ1-2 few
TGTGCCAGTAGTAACCAACGTCGGGAAGGGTATTGGCAGCCCCAGCATTTT CASSNQRREGYWQPQHF 17 TRBV19 . TRBJ1-5 many
TGTGCCAGCAGCGCACCTAGCGGGACAACCTATAGCTGCGAGCAGTACTTC CASSAPSGTTYSCEQYF 17 TRBV7-2 TRBD2 TRBJ2-7 few
TGCAGTGCCCACGACGCTAGAGGGCAGACCCAGTACTTC CSAHDARGQTQYF 13 TRBV20-1 . TRBJ2-5 many
TGTGCCAGCAGTTTCTCTACCCGGACAGGGAAGTACGAGCAGTACTTC CASSFSTRTGKYEQYF 16 TRBV28 TRBD1 TRBJ2-7 many
TGTGCCTGGGGGGGACAGTTAGAAGCTTTCTTT CAWGGQLEAFF 11 TRBV30 TRBD1 TRBJ1-1 many
TGCGCCAGCAGCTCCGGGCGGCGGGGGGGCCAAAATACGCAGTATTTT CASSSGRRGGQNTQYF 16 TRBV5-1 TRBD2 TRBJ2-3 few
TGCGCCAGCAGCCCGCGGCAGCGGGCTTTCTTT CASSPRQRAFF 11 TRBV5-1 . TRBJ1-1 few
TGTGCCAGCAGTGTTTTGGAGACTGAAGCTTTCTTT CASSVLETEAFF 12 TRBV6-1 . TRBJ1-1 many